These 20 T cell receptor beta chains were all obtained from the same sample, sequenced in a study of blood T cell repertoires in COVID-19. Only in-frame clones appear in the TCRdb table, and some are missing; sequencing was by immunoSEQ multiplex PCR. The repertoire holds approximately 250,000 clones, with roughly 90% as singletons. Sequenced sample: PBMCs or T cells enriched from blood (not recorded which). These receptors all come from a woman aged 30 to 39 who had recovered from COVID-19.

The chain links TRBV4-1 to TRBJ2-7; TRBD2 matches 11 bases. CDR1 and CDR2 from the germline V gene are MGHRA and YSYEKL. The trim removed 4 bases at V and 3 bases at J, leaving 8 bases unmatched. The CDR3 covers 16 residues. The CDR3 loop reads CASSRFGTSGLYEQYF. CDR3 sequence (DNA): TGCGCCAGCAGCCGATTCGGGACTAGCGGCCTCTACGAGCAGTACTTC.

The gene calls are TRBV18 and TRBJ2-1, with 9 bases aligning to TRBD1. Trimming cost V 3 bases and J 2 bases; bases outside gene matches: 5. The length of the CDR3 is 16 residues. The germline CDR1 and CDR2 sequences are KGHSH and LQKENI. The CDR3 nucleotides read TGTGCCAGCTCACCCCTGGGACAGGGAGCCTACAATGAGCAGTTCTTC. Its translation is CASSPLGQGAYNEQFF.

The rearrangement uses TRBV7-9 and TRBJ2-7, with D maybe TRBD1 (5 bases). Germline assignment: CDR1 SEHNR and CDR2 FQNEAQ (reference sequence). The CDR3 consists of 14 residues. The germline V and J ends were trimmed by 1 base and 4 bases, with 11 bases remaining between them. The CDR3 bases are TGTGCCAGCAGCTTAGAGGGGCTTTTTTACGAGCAGTACTTC. Encoded protein: CASSLEGLFYEQYF.

The chain uses TRBV4-3 and TRBJ2-3, with 7 bases matching TRBD2. This CDR3 is 17 amino acids long. Trimming took 6 bases from V and 5 from J; bases not matched to a gene: 17. Germline CDR1 LGHNA, CDR2 YSLEER. In DNA, the CDR3 is TGCGCCAGCAGTCTTCAGTTGGCGGGAGAAGGTGGAGATACGCAGTATTTT. As protein: CASSLQLAGEGGDTQYF.

This clone was observed once. The chain combines TRBV18 with TRBJ2-7, with a possible D match to TRBD2 (6 bases). CDR1 KGHSH and CDR2 LQKENI come from the germline V gene. There are 17 residues in the CDR3. Trimming took 2 bases from V and 1 from J, leaving 18 bases between them. The CDR3 loop is CASSPGMSQGGSYEQYF. The CDR3 coding sequence is TGTGCCAGCTCACCAGGGATGTCGCAGGGAGGTTCCTACGAGCAGTACTTC.

The V call is TRBV9, the J call TRBJ1-5, with a possible D match to TRBD1 (5 bases). Germline-derived CDR1 and CDR2 are SGDLS and YYNGEE. Trimming took off 0 bases at V and 5 bases at J, with 12 bases between the two ends. The CDR3 spans 15 residues. CDR3 sequence: CASSVGGGVHQPQHF. The CDR3 DNA is TGTGCCAGCAGCGTAGGGGGAGGGGTTCATCAGCCCCAGCATTTT.

The CDR3 DNA reads TGTGCCACCAGTGTAACAGACCAAGAGACCCAGTACTTC. Translation gives CATSVTDQETQYF. This chain uses TRBV24-1 with TRBJ2-5; D gene unclear. CDR3 length equals 13 residues. The V end lost 5 bases, the J end lost 0 bases, and 6 bases lay between the germline ends. In germline, CDR1 is KGHDR, CDR2 SFDVKD.

The chain uses TRBV19 and TRBJ2-1; D is unresolved. With 2 bases removed from V and 0 bases from J, the gap between germline ends came to 8 bases. Germline CDR1 and CDR2: LNHDA and SQIVND (reference sequence). This CDR3 is 15 amino acids long. DNA of the CDR3: TGTGCCAGTAGTATAATGGCTAGCTCCTACAATGAGCAGTTCTTC. It encodes CASSIMASSYNEQFF. Full variable domain (missing parts from reference TRBV19 and TRBJ2-1): DGGITQSPKYLFRKEGQNVTLSCEQNLNHDAMYWYRQDPGQGLRLIYYSQIVNDFQKGDIAEGYSVSREKKESFPLTVTSAQKNPTAFYLCASSIMASSYNEQFFGPGTRLTVL.

This clone was seen only once. V and J are TRBV5-1 and TRBJ1-4; 10 nucleotides agree with TRBD1. This CDR3 has 15 residues. Germline loops: CDR1 SGHRS, CDR2 YFSETQ. Germline trimming cut 4 bases from V and 8 bases from J; bases unmatched to any gene: 8. This CDR3 reads CASSPRDRGGEKLFF. CDR3 DNA: TGCGCCAGCAGCCCGCGGGACAGGGGAGGCGAAAAACTGTTTTTT. Full variable domain (remainder filled in from reference TRBV5-1 and TRBJ1-4): KAGVTQTPRYLIKTRGQQVTLSCSPISGHRSVSWYQQTPGQGLQFLFEYFSETQRNKGNFPGRFSGRQFSNSRSEMNVSTLELGDSALYLCASSPRDRGGEKLFFGSGTQLSVL.

The J gene is TRBJ1-3, the V gene TRBV3-1 (or the pseudogene TRBV3-2), with a tentative D call TRBD1 (6 bases). The length of the CDR3 is 16 residues. The germline V gene has CDR1 LGHDT and CDR2 YNNKEL (reference sequence). V was shortened by 3 bases and J by 4 bases, with 16 bases between the two germline ends. The CDR3 loop reads CASSHNLHREGNTIYF. In DNA form, the CDR3 reads TGTGCCAGCAGCCACAATCTTCACAGGGAGGGAAACACCATATATTTT.

The rearrangement uses TRBV28 and TRBJ2-1; the match to TRBD2 covers 11 bases. In germline, CDR1 is MDHEN, CDR2 SYDVKM. Germline trimming cut 2 bases from V and 5 bases from J; bases unmatched to any gene: 8. This CDR3 is 17 amino acids long. CDR3 sequence (DNA): TGTGCCAGCAGTTTACTCCCGACTAGCGGGAATAACAATGAGCAGTTCTTC. Amino acid sequence: CASSLLPTSGNNNEQFF.

The gene calls are TRBV19 and TRBJ2-3; 8 nucleotides line up with TRBD1. With V trimmed by 5 bases and J by 1 base, 8 bases remained unmatched. There are 16 residues in the CDR3. CDR1 and CDR2 from the germline V gene are LNHDA and SQIVND (reference sequence). The CDR3 is CASSLTGVTRTDTQYF. The CDR3 coding sequence is TGTGCCAGTAGTCTGACAGGGGTTACCCGCACAGATACGCAGTATTTT. Drawing the rest from reference TRBV19 and TRBJ2-3, the complete variable domain is DGGITQSPKYLFRKEGQNVTLSCEQNLNHDAMYWYRQDPGQGLRLIYYSQIVNDFQKGDIAEGYSVSREKKESFPLTVTSAQKNPTAFYLCASSLTGVTRTDTQYFGPGTRLTVL.

The chain links TRBV2 to TRBJ1-4; D gene uncertain. V lost 6 bases to trimming and J lost 4 bases, with 12 bases between them. The germline CDR1 and CDR2 sequences are SNHLY and FYNNEI. The CDR3 loop spans 14 amino acids. The CDR3 region is CASRAIRFNEKLFF. CDR3 sequence (DNA): TGTGCCAGCAGAGCTATCCGATTTAATGAAAAACTGTTTTTT. The full variable domain, in which reference TRBV2 and TRBJ1-4 provide the parts outside the CDR3, is EPEVTQTPSHQVTQMGQEVILRCVPISNHLYFYWYRQILGQKVEFLVSFYNNEISEKSEIFDDQFSVERPDGSNFTLKIRSTKLEDSAMYFCASRAIRFNEKLFFGSGTQLSVL.

The V call is TRBV5-4, the J call TRBJ2-7, with D maybe TRBD2 (5 bases). The germline V and J ends were trimmed by 3 bases and 0 bases, with 7 bases remaining between them. CDR3 length: 13 amino acids. CDR1 is SGHNT, CDR2 YYREEE, per germline (reference sequence). The CDR3 region has the DNA TGTGCCAGCAGCTCCGCGGGCTCCTACGAGCAGTACTTC. Translation: CASSSAGSYEQYF.

The chain joins TRBV5-8 to TRBJ1-5; D might be TRBD1 (5 bases). The CDR3 extends over 16 amino acids. Germline values: CDR1 SGHTS, CDR2 YDEGEE. V was shortened by 1 base and J by 1 base, with 12 bases between the two germline ends. CDR3 residues: CASSLLGTGSNQPQHF. The CDR3 DNA reads TGTGCCAGCAGCTTGCTTGGGACTGGGAGCAATCAGCCCCAGCATTTT. Looking up the rest from reference TRBV5-8 and TRBJ1-5 gives the full variable domain: EAGVTQSPTHLIKTRGQQATLRCSPISGHTSVYWYQQALGLGLQFLLWYDEGEERNRGNFPPRFSGRQFPNYSSELNVNALELEDSALYLCASSLLGTGSNQPQHFGDGTRLSIL.

The chain links TRBV11-3 to TRBJ2-1, with D unresolved. The CDR3 spans 14 residues. The germline V and J ends were trimmed by 5 bases and 5 bases, with 13 bases remaining between them. CDR1 is SGHNT and CDR2 is YENEEA in the germline V gene. The CDR3 DNA is TGTGCCAGCAGCCCGTGGCGGCGTGACAATGAGCAGTTCTTC. This sequence encodes CASSPWRRDNEQFF.

The chain uses TRBV4-1 and TRBJ1-6, with D uncertain. Germline V gene lookup returns CDR1 MGHRA and CDR2 YSYEKL. The CDR3 length is 14 residues. V lost 0 bases, J lost 9 bases, and 9 bases lay in between. This CDR3 is CASSQDRQVSPLHF. CDR3 in DNA: TGCGCCAGCAGCCAAGATCGGCAGGTTTCACCCCTCCACTTT.

This chain links TRBV7-9 with TRBJ2-1; a weak D match, TRBD2 (6 bases). Germline assignment: CDR1 SEHNR and CDR2 FQNEAQ (reference sequence). CDR3 size: 15 residues. Trimming took off 1 base at V and 15 bases at J, with 22 bases between the two ends. The CDR3 DNA follows: TGTGCCAGCAGCTTAGTTGGTAGCGGCCTTGAAGGTTGGTTCTTC. It yields the protein CASSLVGSGLEGWFF.

This chain links TRBV11-2 with TRBJ1-2; the D gene is possibly TRBD1 (5 bases). The V end lost 6 bases, the J end lost 4 bases, and 21 bases lay between the germline ends. The CDR3 contains 16 residues. Germline V gene sequence: CDR1 SGHAT, CDR2 FQNNGV. The CDR3 loop reads CASSSKKATVFYGYTF. The CDR3 bases are TGTGCCAGCAGTTCTAAGAAGGCGACAGTTTTCTATGGCTACACCTTC. The whole variable domain, filled in from reference TRBV11-2 and TRBJ1-2, reads EAGVAQSPRYKIIEKRQSVAFWCNPISGHATLYWYQQILGQGPKLLIQFQNNGVVDDSQLPKDRFSAERLKGVDSTLKIQPAKLEDSAVYLCASSSKKATVFYGYTFGSGTRLTVV.

Written as DNA, the CDR3 is TGTGCCAGCAGCTTGCCAGTAACCTCCTACGAGCAGTACTTC. Its translation: CASSLPVTSYEQYF. V is TRBV5-6 and J is TRBJ2-7; D not resolved. The V gene's germline CDR1 is SGHDT and CDR2 YYEEEE. The CDR3 has 14 residues. V dropped 1 base and J dropped 0 bases, with 8 bases sitting between them.